The 15 T cell receptor beta chains below come from one sample, sequenced in a study of T cell responses to AZD1222 COVID-19 vaccine. The repertoire was sequenced with immunoSEQ multiplex PCR; TCRdb's copy has only in-frame clones and lacks some. The data contain roughly 85,000 clones, nearly 90% of them seen just once; the ten biggest clones take up about 5%. The starting material was peripheral blood, obtained on day 0 of MenACWY control vaccination. The receptor source for this set is an adult in good health.

The gene calls are TRBV7-9 and TRBJ2-1, with 8 nucleotides matching TRBD2. The CDR3 is 14 amino acids. Trimming cost V 3 bases and J 5 bases; bases outside gene matches: 3. In germline, CDR1 is SEHNR, CDR2 FQNEAQ (reference sequence). The CDR3 coding sequence is TGTGCCAGCAGCTTCGGGACTAGAAACAATGAGCAGTTCTTC. It specifies CASSFGTRNNEQFF.

CDR3 sequence reads: CASNEETGRGGYTF. The CDR3 nucleotides are TGTGCCAGCAATGAGGAGACAGGGCGGGGTGGCTACACCTTC. The chain employs TRBV7-2 and TRBJ1-2; 7 nucleotides match TRBD1. CDR1 and CDR2 from the germline V gene are SGHTA and FQGNSA. V lost 7 bases and J lost 7; bases outside the gene matches: 12. The CDR3 has 14 residues.

The genes are TRBV6-5 and TRBJ1-1; tentatively, D is TRBD1 (6 bases). The CDR3 covers 14 residues. CDR1 and CDR2 (germline): MNHEY, SVGAGI. V lost 4 bases to trimming and J lost 1 base, with 10 bases between them. CDR3 residues: CASSLQGSNTEAFF. The DNA of the CDR3 is TGTGCCAGCAGTTTACAGGGTTCGAACACTGAAGCTTTCTTT.

In its sample, this clone was seen a few times. V gene TRBV6-2 or TRBV6-3 combines with J gene TRBJ2-2, with D possibly matching TRBD1 (5 bases). The CDR3 contains 14 residues. From germline, CDR1 is MNHEY and CDR2 SVGEGT. V was clipped by 4 bases and J by 6 bases, with 12 bases between them. The CDR3 nucleotides read TGTGCCAGCAGTTCCGATTCAGGGTCCGGGGAGCTGTTTTTT. Amino acid sequence: CASSSDSGSGELFF.

This clone was counted a single time. The rearrangement joins TRBV6-5 to TRBJ1-5, with TRBD1 matching over 7 bases. CDR3 length equals 15 residues. The J segment lost 4 bases and the V segment lost 5 bases, leaving 8 bases of the junction unmatched. Germline V gene sequence: CDR1 MNHEY, CDR2 SVGAGI. CDR3 bases: TGTGCCAGCAGTACCTCCGGGACAGCAAATCAGCCCCAGCATTTT. Its translation is CASSTSGTANQPQHF.

V gene TRBV9 combines with J gene TRBJ1-6; the D gene is possibly TRBD1 (6 bases). The CDR3 is 15 amino acids. Deletions cut 2 bases from V and 10 bases from J, with 16 bases between. CDR1 SGDLS and CDR2 YYNGEE come from the germline V gene. The chain's CDR3 is CASSVAGGEHSPLHF. As DNA, the CDR3 is TGTGCCAGCAGCGTTGCGGGGGGCGAGCACTCACCCCTCCACTTT.

The J gene is TRBJ2-7, the V gene TRBV6-5, with D perhaps matching TRBD2 (7 bases). V lost 5 bases to trimming and J lost 7 bases, with 18 bases between them. The CDR3 length is 14 residues. The germline gives CDR1 MNHEY, CDR2 SVGAGI. CDR3 bases: TGTGCCAGCAGTCAACAGGGAGGGTTGGCGGAGCAGTACTTC. Its protein product is CASSQQGGLAEQYF.

The V gene is TRBV14, the J gene TRBJ2-7, with TRBD1 matching over 7 bases. The CDR3 contains 14 residues. Trimming took 1 base from V and 2 from J; bases not matched to a gene: 2. The germline CDR1 and CDR2 sequences are SGHDN and FVKESK. The CDR3 nucleotides are TGTGCCAGCAGCCAAGGGACAGGACCCTACGAGCAGTACTTC. It codes for CASSQGTGPYEQYF.

The V call is TRBV28, the J call TRBJ1-3; tentative D call: TRBD1 (5 bases). This CDR3 region has 17 residues. V lost 5 bases and J 0 bases, leaving 17 bases between the germline ends. Germline assignment: CDR1 MDHEN and CDR2 SYDVKM. CDR3 sequence: CASSGGTARLSGNTIYF. Written as DNA, the CDR3 is TGTGCCAGCAGTGGGGGGACGGCACGTCTCTCTGGAAACACCATATATTTT.

The chain employs TRBV7-9 and TRBJ2-7; D unresolved. The CDR3 runs to 12 residues. The germline V and J ends were trimmed by 5 bases and 4 bases, with 9 bases remaining between them. Germline assignment: CDR1 SEHNR and CDR2 FQNEAQ (reference sequence). CDR3 region: CASSPPVYEQYF. CDR3 nucleotide sequence: TGTGCCAGCAGCCCCCCAGTTTACGAGCAGTACTTC.

V is TRBV6-2 or TRBV6-3 and J is TRBJ1-1, with TRBD1 as a possible D gene (6 bases). Trimming took off 4 bases at V and 1 base at J, with 13 bases between the two ends. This CDR3 contains 15 residues. Germline V gene sequence: CDR1 MNHEY, CDR2 SVGEGT. The CDR3 DNA follows: TGTGCCAGCAGTTCCTATGGACAGAGGAACACTGAAGCTTTCTTT. Translating gives CASSSYGQRNTEAFF.

The gene calls are TRBV19 and TRBJ2-5; a weak D match, TRBD2 (6 bases). V was pared by 2 bases and J by 5 bases, with 12 bases between. The CDR3 contains 14 residues. CDR1 is LNHDA, CDR2 SQIVND, per germline (reference sequence). The CDR3 region is CASSITGVPETQYF. The CDR3 DNA sequence: TGTGCCAGTAGTATAACGGGGGTACCGGAGACCCAGTACTTC.

V is TRBV2 and J is TRBJ1-4; possible D gene TRBD1, 6 bases. Germline values: CDR1 SNHLY, CDR2 FYNNEI. The CDR3 has 15 amino acids. V lost 0 bases, J lost 9 bases, and 14 bases lay in between. CDR3 DNA: TGTGCCAGCAGTGAAGCGCGTCCAGGGGAGAAAAAACTGTTTTTT. This encodes CASSEARPGEKKLFF.

The CDR3 spells CASRTGGANQPQHF. In DNA, the CDR3 is TGTGCCAGCAGGACCGGCGGGGCTAATCAGCCCCAGCATTTT. J is TRBJ1-5 and V is TRBV28; maybe TRBD1 (5 bases). V was trimmed by 6 bases and J by 4 bases, leaving 13 bases between them. The CDR3 loop spans 14 amino acids. From germline, CDR1 is MDHEN and CDR2 SYDVKM.

The chain employs TRBV25-1 and TRBJ1-3; 9 nucleotides match TRBD1. The CDR3 is 16 residues long. Losses at the gene ends were 2 bases for V and 4 bases for J; bases not matched to a gene: 6. The germline V gene has CDR1 MGHDK and CDR2 SYGVNS. Here the CDR3 reads CASSEPRDREGNTIYF. CDR3 bases: TGTGCCAGCAGTGAACCTCGGGACAGGGAAGGAAACACCATATATTTT.